A selection of T cell receptor beta chains follows, all from one sample in a study of blood T cell repertoires in COVID-19. Repertoires were generated with immunoSEQ multiplex PCR, while TCRdb's copy carries only in-frame clones and drops some. Here the sample spans tens of thousands of clones, 85% to 90% being singletons. What was sequenced was peripheral blood. The receptor set was obtained from a human donor with active COVID-19. The donor label of this sample is uncertain. CDR3s include the opening cysteine and the closing phenylalanine or tryptophan. D genes are given only for firm matches. Some rows have no size entry. The others give once, few or many, or a class for an expanded clone.

j_call,v_call,clone_size,d_call,cdr3_nt,cdr3_aa
TRBJ1-3,TRBV19,NA,NA,TGTGCCAGTAGCCCGGACAGTGTTGGAAATCCCATATATTTT,CASSPDSVGNPIYF
TRBJ2-5,TRBV6-6,NA,TRBD2,TGTGCCAGCAGTCTTTTGTCTAGCGGGGGGGCCGGAGAGACCCAGTACTTC,CASSLLSSGGAGETQYF
TRBJ2-1,TRBV29-1,NA,TRBD1,TGCAGCGTGGGGGACAGCTACAATGAGCAGTTCTTC,CSVGDSYNEQFF
TRBJ1-5,TRBV6-6,once,TRBD1,TGTGCCAGCAGTCTACGACAGGGCCTTAATCAGCCCCAGCATTTT,CASSLRQGLNQPQHF
TRBJ1-1,TRBV6-6,once,NA,TGTGCCAGCAGTTACTCAGGGGGACCTTTGAACACTGAAGCTTTCTTT,CASSYSGGPLNTEAFF
TRBJ2-6,TRBV11-1,NA,NA,TGTGCCAGCAGTAAGGATCTGGGGCCACACAACGTCCTGACTTTC,CASSKDLGPHNVLTF
TRBJ1-2,TRBV25-1,NA,NA,TGTGCCAGCAGTGAATATAACCTGGGACTCGGACATGGCTACACCTTC,CASSEYNLGLGHGYTF
TRBJ2-2,TRBV3-1/TRBV3-2,once,TRBD2,TGTGCCAGCAGCCAGGTAGCGGGAACGAACACCGGGGAGCTGTTTTTT,CASSQVAGTNTGELFF
TRBJ2-7,TRBV6-2/TRBV6-3,NA,TRBD2,TGTGCCAGCAGTTACCCACTAGCGGGGGTCTACGAGCAGTACTTC,CASSYPLAGVYEQYF
TRBJ1-2,TRBV27,NA,TRBD1,TGTGCCAGCAGCACGAGCCGGACAGGGGCGAACTATGGCTACACCTTC,CASSTSRTGANYGYTF
TRBJ1-2,TRBV19,NA,NA,TGTGCCAGTATCGGCTACAAGGGGGTACTGGGAGTGAACTATGGCTACACCTTC,CASIGYKGVLGVNYGYTF
TRBJ2-3,TRBV15,NA,TRBD2,TGTGCCACCAGCAGAGTAGGACTAGTGAGAGATACGCAGTATTTT,CATSRVGLVRDTQYF
TRBJ2-1,TRBV11-1,NA,NA,TGTGCCAGCAGCTTAGGTAGGGGCAATGAGCAGTTCTTC,CASSLGRGNEQFF
TRBJ2-5,TRBV4-2,NA,TRBD2,TGTGCCAGCAGCCAGCGGGGGGGCCAACTCCACAAAGAGACCCAGTACTTC,CASSQRGGQLHKETQYF
TRBJ2-7,TRBV25-1,NA,TRBD2,TGTGCCAGCAGCCCTTTGGGACTAGCGGGTCACTCCTACGAGCAGTACTTC,CASSPLGLAGHSYEQYF
TRBJ2-5,TRBV9,NA,NA,TGTGCCAGCAGCGTAGACGCCGGTGCCGGGGAGACCCAGTACTTC,CASSVDAGAGETQYF
TRBJ2-3,TRBV6-2/TRBV6-3,many,TRBD2,TGTGCCAGCAGCTCTGTAGGACTAGCGGGACCAGATACGCAGTATTTT,CASSSVGLAGPDTQYF
TRBJ2-7,TRBV2,NA,NA,TGTGCCAGCAGTGTTGAGGGCTTTGGAGAGCAGTACTTC,CASSVEGFGEQYF
TRBJ2-1,TRBV30,few,TRBD2,TGTGCCTGGAGTCTAACCAGGGGACTAGGAGTGGGCTCCTACAATGAGCAGTTCTTC,CAWSLTRGLGVGSYNEQFF
TRBJ2-7,TRBV6-2/TRBV6-3,NA,NA,TGTGCCAGCAGTTCGACAGCTTCTAGCTCCTACGAGCAGTACTTC,CASSSTASSSYEQYF
TRBJ2-1,TRBV14,NA,NA,TGTGCCAGCAGCCCTGCAGAGCGGAGGGATCAACCCTACAATGAGCAGTTCTTC,CASSPAERRDQPYNEQFF
TRBJ1-1,TRBV27,NA,TRBD1,TGTGCCAGCGGACAGGGTACACCGAACACTGAAGCTTTCTTT,CASGQGTPNTEAFF
TRBJ2-7,TRBV30,NA,NA,TGTGCCTGGAGTGTAGGCAGGGGCGTCGACGAGCAGTACTTC,CAWSVGRGVDEQYF
TRBJ1-2,TRBV30,NA,TRBD1,TGTGCCTGGAGGGCGCCAGGGGGCTATGGCTACACCTTC,CAWRAPGGYGYTF
TRBJ2-3,TRBV13,NA,NA,TGTGCCAGCAGCTTAGGGGCAGGGATTTCAGATACGCAGTATTTT,CASSLGAGISDTQYF
TRBJ2-1,TRBV13,few,NA,TGTGCCAGCAGCCCGGGACAAACCTCCTACAATGAGCAGTTCTTC,CASSPGQTSYNEQFF
TRBJ2-5,TRBV6-5,NA,NA,TGTGCCACCTCCCGGACAGCTCAAGAGACCCAGTACTTC,CATSRTAQETQYF
TRBJ2-6,TRBV18,NA,TRBD1,TGTGCCAGCTCACCAGACAGGGTTTCTGGGGCCAACGTCCTGACTTTC,CASSPDRVSGANVLTF
TRBJ1-1,TRBV10-2,NA,TRBD1,TGCGCCAGCAGTGAACGAGGGACAGGCACTGAAGCTTTCTTT,CASSERGTGTEAFF
TRBJ1-6,TRBV6-6,once,NA,TGTGCCAGCAGTTACAGCGAAGCTAATTCACCCCTCCACTTT,CASSYSEANSPLHF
TRBJ1-3,TRBV10-3,NA,TRBD1,TGTGCCATCAGTGACGAGGGGGCCTATGGAAACACCATATATTTT,CAISDEGAYGNTIYF
TRBJ2-3,TRBV28,NA,TRBD2,TGTGCCAGCAGTGCCTTACTAGCGGGAGGTGTCCGTACGCAGTATTTT,CASSALLAGGVRTQYF
TRBJ1-2,TRBV3-1/TRBV3-2,NA,NA,TGTGCCAGCAGCGGCCTTCACAGGAACTATGGCTACACCTTC,CASSGLHRNYGYTF
TRBJ2-1,TRBV5-1,NA,NA,TGCGCCAGCAGCTTGAGAACAGGGAGCGTCGATGAGCAGTTCTTC,CASSLRTGSVDEQFF
TRBJ1-2,TRBV6-6,few,TRBD1,TGTGCCAGCAGTTCCCGGACAGGGAACTATGGCTACACCTTC,CASSSRTGNYGYTF
TRBJ2-5,TRBV7-9,NA,NA,TGTGCCAGCAGCTCTGATTACTGGCAAGAGACCCAGTACTTC,CASSSDYWQETQYF
TRBJ1-2,TRBV7-2,NA,NA,TGTGCCAGCAGCTTAGCCGGCGGGCTTAACTATGGCTACACCTTC,CASSLAGGLNYGYTF
TRBJ2-1,TRBV5-1,NA,TRBD2,TGCGCCAGCAGCTCGGGACTAGCGGGATCCTTCTACAATGAGCAGTTCTTC,CASSSGLAGSFYNEQFF
TRBJ1-5,TRBV24-1,NA,NA,TGTGCCACCAGTGGTTCGGGACCCCAGCATTTT,CATSGSGPQHF
TRBJ2-7,TRBV27,NA,NA,TGTGCCAGCAGTCCCTACCACTCCTACGAGCAGTACTTC,CASSPYHSYEQYF
TRBJ2-1,TRBV6-5,once,NA,TGTGCCAGCAGCTATGACAACTCCAATGAGCAGTTCTTC,CASSYDNSNEQFF
TRBJ1-1,TRBV4-1,few,NA,TGCGCCAGCAGCCAAGGGTGGGGAGGGAGCACTGAAGCTTTCTTT,CASSQGWGGSTEAFF
TRBJ1-2,TRBV29-1,NA,NA,TGCAGCGTTGAGTCTAGGAGGGGACCAAGCTTCTATGGCTACACCTTC,CSVESRRGPSFYGYTF
TRBJ2-1,TRBV30,NA,NA,TGTGCCTGGAGTGTGGGGTGGCTAGCCGTTCAAACTGAGCAGTTCTTC,CAWSVGWLAVQTEQFF
TRBJ1-1,TRBV4-2,NA,NA,TGTGCCAGCAGCCAACTTAGCAGGAACACTGAAGCTTTCTTT,CASSQLSRNTEAFF
TRBJ2-2,TRBV10-3,NA,TRBD2,TGTGCCATCAGTGAGTCAGCTAGCGGGGGCCACGACACCGGGGAGCTGTTTTTT,CAISESASGGHDTGELFF
TRBJ2-7,TRBV4-3,NA,TRBD2,TGCGCCACCCCGGGACTAGCGGGAAACGAGCAGTACTTC,CATPGLAGNEQYF
TRBJ2-3,TRBV10-3,NA,TRBD1,TGTGCCATCTCACAGGGGACCCTGGGGGATACGCAGTATTTT,CAISQGTLGDTQYF
TRBJ2-1,TRBV2,few,NA,TGTGCCAGCAGTGTTGGGCCCGATCTAGAGCAGTTCTTC,CASSVGPDLEQFF
TRBJ2-1,TRBV6-2/TRBV6-3,NA,TRBD2,TGTGCCAGCCGCCGGGTACTAGCGGGGGGGCTGAATGAGCAGTTCTTC,CASRRVLAGGLNEQFF
TRBJ2-5,TRBV5-4,NA,NA,TGTGCCAGCAGCGCCAACACGGAGACCCAGTACTTC,CASSANTETQYF
TRBJ2-5,TRBV18,NA,NA,TGTGCCAGCTCGGTTCGGTCCGAAGAGACCCAGTACTTC,CASSVRSEETQYF
TRBJ2-3,TRBV9,NA,TRBD2,TGTGCCAGCAGTCCCTACGGGAGGTGGGGAACAGATACGCAGTATTTT,CASSPYGRWGTDTQYF
TRBJ2-5,TRBV5-1,once,NA,TGCGCCAGTAGGGGGACAATAGTCCAAGAGACCCAGTACTTC,CASRGTIVQETQYF
TRBJ2-7,TRBV4-2,NA,NA,TGTGCCAGCAGCCAAGGTCTAGCTGGAGCTGGTTACGAGCAGTACTTC,CASSQGLAGAGYEQYF
TRBJ2-7,TRBV7-9,few,TRBD2,TGTGCCAGCAGTCCTCCGGGACTAGCGTTCTACGAGCAGTACTTC,CASSPPGLAFYEQYF
TRBJ2-7,TRBV7-3,NA,TRBD1,TGTGCCAGCAGCTCAGGGACAGCTGACGAGCAGTACTTC,CASSSGTADEQYF
TRBJ1-3,TRBV9,once,NA,TGTGCCAGCAGCGGAGACAGTGGCACTGGAAACACCATATATTTT,CASSGDSGTGNTIYF
TRBJ2-1,TRBV6-2/TRBV6-3,NA,TRBD2,TGTGCCAGCAGTTCGACTAGCCGATACAATGAGCAGTTCTTC,CASSSTSRYNEQFF
TRBJ2-7,TRBV5-4,NA,TRBD2,TGTGCCAGCAGCAGCCCGGGACTAGGGGCCTACGAGCAGTACTTC,CASSSPGLGAYEQYF